Following are 5 T cell receptor beta chains from one sample sequenced in a study of CD8 T cells in ankylosing spondylitis. TCRdb itself ran the 5' RACE reads through MiXCR, one entry per CDR3 protein. The sample consists of about 320,000 distinct CDR3 sequences, more than 9% of them appearing once. Sequencing used blood, either unsorted or a sorted T cell fraction (not recorded which). These receptors all come from a female donor with ankylosing spondylitis or in good health (not recorded which).

This clonotype showed up just a few times. This sequence joins TRBV7-8 and TRBJ2-5; 11 bases align to TRBD1. The CDR3 consists of 15 residues. The V gene's germline CDR1 is SGHVS and CDR2 FQNEAQ. V gave up 3 bases and J gave up 7 bases; unmatched junction bases: 7. The CDR3 here is CASSFSDGTGGTQYF. CDR3 bases: TGTGCCAGCAGCTTTTCAGATGGGACAGGGGGGACCCAGTACTTC.

This clonotype was seen a few times. The rearrangement links TRBV7-9 to TRBJ1-1, with TRBD1 as a possible D gene (5 bases). The CDR3 sequence is 15 residues long. V was trimmed by 5 bases and J by 3 bases, leaving 16 bases between them. The germline gives CDR1 SEHNR, CDR2 FQNEAQ (reference sequence). The CDR3 spells CASSPLWGRDTEAFF. CDR3 nucleotide sequence: TGTGCCAGCAGCCCATTATGGGGGAGGGACACTGAAGCTTTCTTT. The variable domain in full, with the rest retrieved from reference TRBV7-9 and TRBJ1-1, is DTGVSQNPRHKITKRGQNVTFRCDPISEHNRLYWYRQTLGQGPEFLTYFQNEAQLEKSRLLSDRFSAERPKGSFSTLEIQRTEQGDSAMYLCASSPLWGRDTEAFFGQGTRLTVV.

This clonotype was observed a handful of times. This chain links TRBV5-1 with TRBJ1-2; the D gene is possibly TRBD1 (6 bases). Per germline, CDR1 SGHRS and CDR2 YFSETQ. V was cut by 4 bases and J by 2 bases, with 15 bases left in between. CDR3 size: 15 residues. CDR3 sequence: CASSPDGQPNYGYTF. CDR3 DNA: TGCGCCAGCAGCCCAGATGGACAGCCCAACTATGGCTACACCTTC.

This clonotype was found many times. The J gene is TRBJ2-7, the V gene TRBV3-1; D unresolved. V dropped 1 base and J dropped 2 bases, with 9 bases sitting between them. The CDR3 runs to 14 residues. Germline lookup yields CDR1 LGHDT and CDR2 YNNKEL (reference sequence). The CDR3 sequence: CASSQGTLTYEQYF. The DNA of the CDR3 is TGTGCCAGCAGCCAAGGGACCCTGACCTACGAGCAGTACTTC.

In its sample, this clonotype was seen many times. The chain is built from TRBV5-1 and TRBJ1-5; 7 nucleotides agree with TRBD1. V was clipped by 0 bases and J by 5 bases; unmatched bases: 5. The germline V gene has CDR1 SGHRS and CDR2 YFSETQ. This CDR3 has 15 amino acids. The CDR3 region has the DNA TGCGCCAGCAGCTTGGAAGGGGGCCGGCATCAGCCCCAGCATTTT. This translates into CASSLEGGRHQPQHF.